Here is one T cell receptor beta chain with its context. J gave up 6 bases and V 5 bases, and 6 bases lay outside the gene matches. This CDR3 is built from 14 residues. Germline V gene data show CDR1 as LGHDT and CDR2 as YNNKEL (reference sequence). This sample is drawn from a study of blood T cell repertoires in COVID-19. The table came from immunoSEQ multiplex PCR; TCRdb's copy has only in-frame clones and leaves some out. Here the sample spans about 82,000 clones, around four fifths being singletons. Input material: peripheral blood. J is TRBJ2-1 and V is TRBV3-1 (or the pseudogene TRBV3-2); 8 nucleotides line up with TRBD2. This sequence originates from a man between 60 and 75 years old with COVID-19, enrolled during active disease. The CDR3 region is CASSKTSVGNEQFF. The CDR3 DNA reads as TGTGCCAGCAGCAAGACTAGCGTTGGCAATGAGCAGTTCTTC.